The subject of this entry is one TCR beta chain. Its antigen is still unknown. Per-base qualities were not stored, and no clone one base away is much larger. This sample stems from a study of blood T cell repertoires in COVID-19 (TCRdb year 2020). Study-level background: Samples covering the acute and convalescent phases of COVID-19 were provided by collaborators in the United States, Italy and Spain. The prospective study material was composed of cDNA or gDNA derived from T cells, B-cell-depleted T cells, or PBMCs. Samples came from the ongoing ImmuneRACE study (first 160 participants) plus 1,254 subjects from 6 global collaborators. HLA class I and class II types, where available, came from metadata supplied by the sample provider rather than from assay-based typing. The sample metadata nearly always contained a de-identified subject ID, COVID-19 status, age in years and sex. The dataset comprised deeply sampled blood TCRbeta repertoires from subjects exposed to, actively infected with, or recovered from COVID-19. A freely available public database, intended as a resource for researchers studying the immune response to SARS-CoV-2, is where the repertoires were released.

TCRbeta CDR3 regions were amplified from genomic DNA using the immunoSEQ Assay, a bias-controlled multiplex PCR. The original methods were these. The number of nucleated cells in each sample was estimated from the amplification of reference gene primers within the assay. To quantify the absolute abundance of each unique TCRbeta CDR3 rearrangement, sequence reads were collapsed and filtered. Productive Simpson clonality was computed per sample as the square root of Simpson's diversity index over productive rearrangements. Sourced from immuneACCESS, this table was stored by TCRdb with only in-frame sequences that have V and J called. A share of the clones is absent; for the studies checked, an unresolved V gene accounts for under half, and the remainder has no known explanation. V and J calls plus clone size are reproduced from that table; the DNA served to infer D and trimming. The sample table shows 110,000 to 150,000 clones, and approximately 80% are seen once. The ten largest account for about 5% of the sample.

The junction carries 10 bases between V and J, which are trimmed by 2 bases and 6 bases respectively. From the germline V gene (reference sequence), CDR1 is MNHEY and CDR2 is SMNVEV. The CDR3 covers 13 residues, taking in both the cysteine and the phenylalanine. Here the CDR3 DNA is all that survives: 39 bases in frame from base 1. Findings and caveats that apply to the study as a whole: The amount of clinical and demographic metadata varied by source and participant and was provided uncurated.

The collaborating institutions used their own protocols to collect whole blood in K2EDTA tubes. For TCRbeta analysis, collaborators shipped samples as frozen whole blood, isolated PBMCs, or DNA extracted from either of those sample types. The receptor chain draws on TRBV27 and TRBJ1-1, with an unclear D gene assignment. This sequence was found in a woman aged 45-65 years with acute or convalescent COVID-19. The sequencing input was peripheral blood. The DNA is TGTGCCAGCAGTTTAGCAGTAACCTCTGAAGCTTTCTTT. Translated, this is CASSLAVTSEAFF.